Described below is a single T cell receptor (beta chain) sequence and its context. It lacks a known antigen. No base quality information exists; no much larger clone differs at one position. The data derive from a study of cytomegalovirus exposure and HLA in healthy donors (dated by TCRdb to about 2017). With respect to the entire study: An earlier analysis of approximately 640 of the donors reported more than 250 Gb of sequence data and some 100 million unique TCR beta sequences from roughly 180 million T cells. An earlier analysis of several hundred of the donors applied high-throughput TCR beta sequencing to assess whether each TCR beta V gene segment acted as functional or pseudogenic. A later analysis re-analyzed previously published TCR beta repertoires from roughly 690 donors and added high-resolution HLA genotyping to study TCR occurrence patterns. Of the roughly 400 genotyped donors, approximately 80% fell in the genetic ancestry cluster associated with self-reported Caucasian donors. Both class I and class II loci were covered by HLA typing, at four-digit resolution. A later genetic analysis used genome-wide SNP genotypes for about 65% of the 666 donors, treating that subset as a discovery cohort. In the later analysis, no new phenotypic data were used to find candidate immune exposures; instead, reliance was placed on TCR beta sequences and their occurrence across donors. A separate validation cohort of approximately 120 different subjects was used in addition to the roughly 670-subject first cohort. All discovery cohort repertoires had been generated using a single sequencing platform. Among roughly 400 genotyped donors of the cohort, an average of roughly 230,000 unique TCR beta nucleotide sequences was sequenced per donor, of which about 20% were non-productive. The study profiled the T cell repertoires of hundreds of subjects by immunosequencing and related them to cytomegalovirus serostatus. Donor age, sex, ethnicity and CMV serostatus were compiled together with the repertoire data. Typing coverage varied by locus: roughly 629-640 donors for A, B, C, DRB1 and DQB1; some 520 for DQA1; over 600 for DPA1; more than 450 for DPB1. Roughly 5 DR-DQ haplotypes were handled as single units for association and clustering, since linkage in the cohort was strong. The study aimed to test whether signatures of past pathogen exposure could be identified by cataloging public T cell receptors. An early release that covered some 630 HLA-typed donors contained approximately 290 gigabases of sequencing data and approximately 85 million unique TCR sequences. The study combined high-throughput TCR immunosequencing, statistical association of individual TCRs with disease status, and machine learning to predict cytomegalovirus infection status.

Summary of the overall study and its limitations: A further reported finding was that TCR beta sequences accurately predicted the HLA-A and HLA-B alleles for most subjects in the first cohort. A later analysis found that most CMV-associated TCR beta chains appeared HLA-restricted, with HLA associations seemingly driven largely by CMV exposure. Strong co-occurrence of HLA alleles, especially DR and DQ, made assigning TCR associations to individual alleles difficult. According to a later genetic analysis, donors in an Asian-associated ancestry cluster had fewer N-insertions in productive TCRs than the approximately 630-donor mean. While some public TCRs were present in many individuals, most TCR sequences turned up only very rarely across donors. In a later analysis, HLA-associated TCR beta chains were found to be more clonally expanded and to have lower generation probabilities than equally common non-associated chains. Because HLA typing was unavailable for some donors at each locus, only the typed subset was used in association tests. A later analysis reported that several top co-occurrence clusters appeared linked to parvovirus B19, influenza, CMV and Epstein-Barr virus. V-gene and J-gene trimming of TCR beta chains was associated with a missense DCLRE1C variant in a later genetic analysis, and the association was replicated in an independent cohort. Roughly uniform sequencing depth across donors was assumed in presence/absence analyses, although this assumption may not hold. CMV serostatus was the only immune exposure information available for the cohort. It was suggested by the authors that the approach could potentially be generalized to other disease states and immunological phenotypes. In both the original and validation cohorts, the classifier was reported to diagnose cytomegalovirus status with high specificity and sensitivity. Three of the identified cytomegalovirus-associated TCR beta chains were confirmed in vitro to be specific for cytomegalovirus antigens. In the study, around 150 TCR beta chains were listed as associated with cytomegalovirus. A group of highly shared sequence variants was considered likely to be a technical artifact of the sequencing pipeline. Only TCR beta chains were sequenced in this cohort, and the absence of alpha or paired-chain data limited detectable features. Correlated functional status among segregating V segments might be attributable to linkage disequilibrium, but an unknown experimental factor could not be ruled out. In an earlier analysis of roughly 500 of the donors, most TCR beta V segments appeared in productive rearrangements about 90% or about 30% of the time, broadly matching IMGT annotations. A later analysis associated 15,000 to 20,000 TCR beta sequences with specific HLA alleles at a false discovery rate of 0.05. In a later analysis, TCR association rates were found to vary across HLA loci, with the most associated TCRs seen for DRB1 alleles and the fewest for HLA-C alleles. The earlier analysis of almost 600 of the donors excluded 15 to 20 rarely observed V segments, including chromosome 9 orphons, because counts were too low.

The cohort was made up of hundreds of healthy bone marrow donors. Cohort members were all nominally healthy when sampled, although unrecorded immune exposures were likely present. The donor was CMV seropositive and belonged to the group of 250 to 300 seropositive cohort members. A peripheral blood sample was provided by each donor, and peripheral blood mononuclear cells were used for TCR beta sequencing. The Qiagen DNeasy Blood Extraction Kit was used to extract genomic DNA from the blood cell samples. The library came from the immunoSEQ multiplex PCR assay. A mixture of 60 forward primers for TCR Vbeta segments and 13 reverse primers for TCR Jbeta segments was used in the multiplex PCR. The CDR3 region of rearranged TCR beta genes was amplified from genomic DNA by a multiplex PCR assay. The Illumina HiSeq System was used to sequence the amplified TCR beta libraries as 87-base-pair reads. Under the source paper's analysis protocol: A later analysis counted approximately 84 million unique TCR beta chains across the 690 or so repertoires, and roughly 9.9 million of these chains were shared by at least two donors. A nearest-neighbor algorithm error-corrected the raw reads and collapsed the reads into unique sequences, merging closely related sequences to remove PCR and sequencing errors. Alignment of CDR3 sequences to IMGT reference sequences was used to assign V, D and J gene segments. For a sequence to be retained, at least a six-nucleotide match to both a V gene segment and a J gene segment was required. A rearrangement counted as productive if the CDR3 had no stop codons and remained in frame with V and J, and every other rearrangement counted as non-productive. CDR3 was defined according to IMGT convention as the region running from the second conserved V-encoded cysteine to the conserved J-encoded phenylalanine. Sequences without an unambiguous match to a single V gene segment were excluded from the earlier analysis of about 640 of the donors. An earlier analysis of approximately 590 of the donors called V segments functional above 56.7% productive rearrangements and segregating when the between-donor standard deviation exceeded 5%. A statistical classification framework was built for diagnosing cytomegalovirus status from the catalog of TCR beta chain sequences. A later analysis assigned V and J genes by comparing TCR nucleotide sequences with IMGT/GENE-DB human TR gene sequences. Using the TCRdist pipeline, a later analysis assigned CDR3 sequences along with most-parsimonious VDJ recombination scenarios. A later analysis defined each TCR beta chain by its CDR3 amino acid sequence plus V-gene family, and excluded reads lacking a unique V-gene family. A later analysis removed over 500 highly shared, low-generation-probability nucleotide sequences to deal with suspected cross-contamination and a sequencing artifact. A later analysis calculated a clonal expansion index for each public chain from normalized within-repertoire ranks of inferred template counts. In a later analysis, generation probabilities were computed using a VDJ recombination model fitted to out-of-frame rearrangements, and the results were checked against IGoR. A later analysis scored TCR-TCR, TCR-HLA and TCR-CMV co-occurrence with hypergeometric tests, applying a repertoire-size bias correction to TCR pairs. False discovery rates were estimated in a later analysis by permuting HLA or CMV assignments 20 times. In a later analysis, co-occurring TCRs were grouped using DBSCAN, and TCRdist sequence similarity was added for clustering within HLA-allele-positive subsets. For co-occurrence clustering, repertoires with fewer than 30,000 or more than 120,000 public chains were excluded, along with roughly 5 repertoires with anomalous nucleotide sharing. What TCRdb holds here is the immuneACCESS table cut down to in-frame rearrangements. Part of the clones is not present; checked against another copy, under half of the missing clones reflect an unresolved V gene, and the others are unexplained. V and J calls plus clone size are reproduced from that table; the DNA served to infer D and trimming. This sample has some 64,000 clones in its table, and around 89% of those were observed once. About 1.4% of the sample rests with the top ten.

The sample taken for sequencing was PBMCs. This sequence was found in a man aged 25 to 40 in good health and CMV-seropositive.

CDR3 sequence: CASSLERSNEQFF. Here is the DNA: TGTGCCAGCAGCTTGGAGCGTAGCAATGAGCAGTTCTTC. Here the chain combines TRBV11-3 and TRBJ2-1; no D gene call is confident. V gives up 3 bases and J gives up 6 bases, and the segment between their germline ends measures 9 bases. CDR1 and CDR2 are drawn from the germline V gene: SGHNT, YENEEA. The CDR3, cysteine through phenylalanine, is 13 amino acids long. Kept here is only the CDR3 DNA, which spans 39 bases and is read in frame from base 1.